This T cell receptor beta chain emerged from a study of PD-L1 blockade in urothelial cancer. Study context: Blood was tested 3 weeks (second dose) and 6 weeks into treatment.

Germline V gene sequence: CDR1 SEHNR, CDR2 FQNEAQ (reference sequence). Trimming stripped 1 base from V and 4 bases from J, with 19 bases between. The CDR3 is made up of 17 amino acids. The data were produced by immunoSEQ multiplex PCR, yet TCRdb's version contains in-frame clones alone and is incomplete. The top ten clones hold more than 1.5% of a sample with tens of thousands of clones, about 81% of them seen once. Time point denoted: pretreatment peripheral blood. The gene calls are TRBV7-9 and TRBJ1-2; tentatively, D is TRBD1 (5 bases). The source was PBMCs, collected around atezolizumab (anti-PD-L1) treatment. The TCR was taken from a man between 45 and 60 years old with urothelial cancer. CDR3 in amino acids: CASSLERLGASFYGYTF. The CDR3 DNA reads TGTGCCAGCAGCTTAGAGAGGTTAGGGGCCAGCTTCTATGGCTACACCTTC.